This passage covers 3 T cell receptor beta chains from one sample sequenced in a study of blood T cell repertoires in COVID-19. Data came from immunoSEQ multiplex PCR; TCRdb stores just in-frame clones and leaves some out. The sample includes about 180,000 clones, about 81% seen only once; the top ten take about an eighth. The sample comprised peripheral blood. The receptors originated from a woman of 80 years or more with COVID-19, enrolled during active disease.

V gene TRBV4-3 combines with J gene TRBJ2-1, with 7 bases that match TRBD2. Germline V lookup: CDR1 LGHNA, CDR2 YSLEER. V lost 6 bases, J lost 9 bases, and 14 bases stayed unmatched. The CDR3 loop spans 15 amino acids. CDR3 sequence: CASSPNGGSWREQFF. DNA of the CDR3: TGCGCCAGCAGTCCCAACGGGGGGTCTTGGCGTGAGCAGTTCTTC.

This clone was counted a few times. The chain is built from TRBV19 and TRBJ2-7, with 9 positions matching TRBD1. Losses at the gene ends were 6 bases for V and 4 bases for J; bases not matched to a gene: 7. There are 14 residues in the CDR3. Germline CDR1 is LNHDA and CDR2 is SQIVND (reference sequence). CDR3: CASRETGGNYEQYF. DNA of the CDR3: TGTGCCAGTAGGGAAACAGGGGGCAATTACGAGCAGTACTTC.

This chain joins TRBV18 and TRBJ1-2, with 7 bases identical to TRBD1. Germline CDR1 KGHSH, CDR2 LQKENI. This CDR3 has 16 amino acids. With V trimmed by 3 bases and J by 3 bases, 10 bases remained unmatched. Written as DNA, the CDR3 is TGTGCCAGCTCACCTACTCCGGGACAGCTATACTATGGCTACACCTTC. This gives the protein CASSPTPGQLYYGYTF.